What follows describes a single T cell receptor (beta chain). The specificity of this receptor is unknown. No clone much larger than this one lies a single base away; base qualities are absent. These data are taken from a study of T cells in Graves' hyperthyroidism and ophthalmopathy (dated by TCRdb to 2018 to 2020). Some background on the complete study: Peripheral blood was collected at initial diagnosis, before any treatment. To identify TCR V-J signatures that set the groups apart, the researchers used a discovery cohort of 100 patients, made up of about 44 with Graves' ophthalmopathy and 55 to 65 with stable Graves' hyperthyroidism. The paper reports TCR Vbeta CDR3 sequencing of approximately 140 peripheral blood samples: fewer than 50 ophthalmopathy, about 75 hyperthyroidism and around 17 progressor patients. Once sampling was done, hyperthyroidism patients were given methimazole at a starting dose of 30 mg daily, whereas ophthalmopathy patients were given high-dose intravenous methylprednisolone. Prospective prediction of ophthalmopathy was tested in an independent validation cohort consisting of some 19 hyperthyroidism patients and about 17 patients who later progressed to ophthalmopathy. The roughly 100 discovery patients were randomly divided into training and test sets at a 7:3 ratio. Thyroid tissue and blood T-cell repertoires from six Graves' hyperthyroidism patients were also compared in the study.

As encoded in the germline V gene, CDR1 is MNHEY while CDR2 is SVGAGI. Taken from cysteine to phenylalanine, the CDR3 has 15 residues. The read is trimmed to its CDR3 DNA, 45 bases read in frame from base 1. Trimming takes 0 bases off V and 3 bases off J; junction bases not matched to a gene: 4. TCR beta CDR3 regions were amplified from RNA transcripts. A first-round RT-PCR of the TCR CDR3 used the HTBI primer set with the Qiagen OneStep RT-PCR kit. Libraries were constructed in a second round of multiplex PCR, after which size selection and purification were performed. Sequencing of the libraries was done on an Illumina HiSeq2000 using paired-end 100 bp reads. The study's own analysis went as follows. SOAPnuke was used to process the raw data, removing reads that contained adapters or uncalled bases, had a mean Phred below 15, or lacked an exact match to the constant primer or identifier. High-quality paired reads were merged with COPE v1.2.5, and unique nucleotide sequences were defined as clonotypes. MiTCR v1.1 was used to align the clonotypes against IMGT TRBV, TRBD and TRBJ reference segments. The analysis was restricted to V-J combinations with a frequency above 0.0001, which together covered just over 98% of the repertoires. The TCS score was defined as F50 (clonal expansion) divided by E x V (chaos), with BLOSUM62-based TCRdist calculated between CDR3 peptides within each V-J. Welch's t-statistics and random forest reduced approximately 520 V-J features to some 14, which were used in a naive Bayes classifier (R e1071). TCRdb reprocessing: public reads trimmed at Q25 with fastp, clones called with MiXCR, in-frame beta chains kept. Each record represents a unique CDR3 protein, reported with the most common genes and DNA among its rows. The V and J calls come from TCRdb's annotation, not from the publication. A total of hundreds of thousands of distinct CDR3 sequences appear in this sample, 24% of them only once. The ten largest clones take up roughly 12% of the sample.

Here is what the overall study found, with its caveats: No statistical method was used to fix the sample size in advance, and group allocation was not hidden from the investigators. Most expanded thyroid clonotypes (frequency above 0.001) were also detected in blood, a finding suggesting that blood repertoires may reflect thyroid immune responses. During validation, the model predicted progression to ophthalmopathy a median of roughly 7.1 months ahead of onset, with 70.59% sensitivity and more than 72% specificity. A model built on a 13 V-J signature distinguished ophthalmopathy from stable hyperthyroidism, reaching over 85% sensitivity and around 81% specificity in cross-validation and 80%/75% in testing.

Ophthalmopathy patients had moderately to severely active disease, Clinical Activity Score of at least 3, NOSPECS grade of at least 4, and duration under 3 months. Any patient with an uncontrolled infection, another autoimmune disease, pregnancy or lactation was excluded. Diagnoses were established on the basis of clinical symptoms, serum thyroxine and TRAb, thyroid ultrasound, and orbital computed tomography. Ficoll-Paque density gradient centrifugation was used to isolate PBMCs from about 10 ml of fresh peripheral blood. Trizol reagent was used to extract total RNA, and RNA quality was then checked on an Agilent 2100 Bioanalyzer.

Specimen: blood. The receptor's source is a woman in her 30s with Graves' ophthalmopathy. The chain is made from TRBV6-5 and TRBJ2-7, with 8 bases in between that match TRBD1. DNA sequence: TGTGCCAGCAGTTACTCTCGGACAGGGAACTACGAGCAGTACTTC. Its product reads: CASSYSRTGNYEQYF.